These 5 T cell receptor beta chains originate from one sample sequenced in a study of blood T cell repertoires in COVID-19. Data came from immunoSEQ multiplex PCR; TCRdb stores just in-frame clones and leaves some out. The table shows about 210,000 clones, with about 85% occurring only once. Sequencing was carried out using PBMCs or T cells enriched from blood (not recorded which). All receptors derive from a middle-aged woman in a cohort exposed to, infected with or recovered from COVID-19 (not recorded which).

This sequence joins TRBV18 and TRBJ1-4; no clear D. Trimming shortened V by 2 bases and J by 2 bases, and 12 bases separated the two germline ends. CDR3 length: 16 residues. Germline CDR1 KGHSH, CDR2 LQKENI. CDR3 sequence: CASSPEPRVTNEKLFF. CDR3 bases: TGTGCCAGCTCACCAGAACCTCGAGTTACTAATGAAAAACTGTTTTTT.

The chain employs TRBV7-9 and TRBJ2-3; TRBD1 aligns across 9 bases. Per germline, CDR1 SEHNR and CDR2 FQNEAQ (reference sequence). V lost 5 bases, J lost 3 bases, and 9 bases stayed unmatched. This CDR3 contains 16 residues. CDR3 sequence reads: CASSAARDRVTDTQYF. CDR3 nucleotide sequence: TGTGCCAGCAGCGCCGCCCGGGACAGGGTGACAGATACGCAGTATTTT.

The chain combines TRBV2 with TRBJ1-2; 8 positions agree with TRBD1. Trimming at V came to 5 bases and at J to 5 bases, leaving 4 bases not matched to a gene. This CDR3 comprises 13 residues. CDR1 SNHLY and CDR2 FYNNEI come from the germline V gene. The CDR3 coding sequence is TGTGCCAGCAGTAAGGACAGGGTGTATGGCTACACCTTC. Its protein is CASSKDRVYGYTF.

The CDR3 here is CASSIKRGSSYNEQFF. Here the CDR3 DNA reads TGTGCCAGTAGTATCAAGCGGGGGAGCTCCTACAATGAGCAGTTCTTC. V is TRBV19 and J is TRBJ2-1; 8 nucleotides match TRBD2. CDR1 LNHDA and CDR2 SQIVND come from the germline V gene (reference sequence). Trimming cost V 3 bases and J 0 bases; bases outside gene matches: 4. The CDR3 length is 16 residues. Complete variable domain (other parts from reference TRBV19 and TRBJ2-1): DGGITQSPKYLFRKEGQNVTLSCEQNLNHDAMYWYRQDPGQGLRLIYYSQIVNDFQKGDIAEGYSVSREKKESFPLTVTSAQKNPTAFYLCASSIKRGSSYNEQFFGPGTRLTVL.

This chain joins TRBV5-1 and TRBJ1-1, with 10 bases fitting TRBD1. Trimming cost V 4 bases and J 0 bases; bases outside gene matches: 6. The CDR3 has 16 residues. Germline CDR1 and CDR2: SGHRS and YFSETQ. CDR3 nucleotides: TGCGCCAGCAGCCAAACGGGACAGGGGATGAACACTGAAGCTTTCTTT. Translating it yields CASSQTGQGMNTEAFF.